This T cell receptor beta chain was obtained from a study of T-cell memory formation after mild COVID-19. The CDR3 extends over 12 amino acids. Germline lookup yields CDR1 KGHSH and CDR2 LQKENI. V was trimmed by 4 bases and J by 4 bases, leaving 7 bases between them. Constant-segment-primed 5'RACE gave TCR alpha and TCR beta cDNA libraries with sample barcodes and UMIs. TCRdb re-called the 5' RACE reads through MiXCR, storing one row per CDR3 protein. The repertoire holds about 410,000 distinct CDR3 sequences, with 20% to 25% as singletons. This TCR was recovered from an adult woman who had mild COVID-19 (a few samples of this study predate the infection). Cell type and time point are not known. V and J are TRBV18 and TRBJ2-5; D remains unclear. The material sequenced was PBMCs or a T cell subset sorted from them (not recorded which). The CDR3 region is CASSLERETQYF. The CDR3 DNA reads as TGTGCCAGCTCACTAGAAAGAGAGACCCAGTACTTC. Full variable domain (missing parts from reference TRBV18 and TRBJ2-5): NAGVMQNPRHLVRRRGQEARLRCSPMKGHSHVYWYRQLPEEGLKFMVYLQKENIIDESGMPKERFSAEFPKEGPSILRIQQVVRGDSAAYFCASSLERETQYFGPGTRLLVL.